This TCR beta chain was found in a study of blood T cell repertoires in COVID-19. Produced via immunoSEQ multiplex PCR; TCRdb's table is partial and in-frame only. Of some 200,000 clones listed, 65% to 90% are singletons. The V and J ends lost 3 bases and 4 bases respectively, with 9 bases between them. The CDR3 length is 13 residues. Germline CDR1 is MGHDK and CDR2 is SYGVNS. This clone was detected only once. The chain employs TRBV25-1 and TRBJ2-5; maybe TRBD1 (6 bases). This TCR derives from a human donor in a cohort sampled during active COVID-19. The sequenced sample consisted of peripheral blood. As DNA, the CDR3 is TGTGCCAGCAGTGAGGGGGCAGTAGAGACCCAGTACTTC. This gives the protein CASSEGAVETQYF.